The rows below give T cell receptor beta chains drawn from one sample of a study of blood T cell repertoires in COVID-19. The protocol was immunoSEQ multiplex PCR, while the TCRdb copy is restricted to in-frame clones and leaves out a portion. The repertoire holds roughly 250,000 clones, with more than 70% as singletons. Sample: peripheral blood. Every receptor here comes from a man aged 40-49 years with active or convalescent COVID-19. CDR3s include the opening cysteine and the closing phenylalanine or tryptophan. D genes are given only for firm matches.

v_gene	j_gene	d_gene	CDR3aa	CDR3nt
TRBV4-1	TRBJ2-1	.	CASSQGRAFNEQFF	TGCGCCAGCAGCCAAGGGAGAGCTTTCAATGAGCAGTTCTTC
TRBV2	TRBJ1-1	.	CASSEFGASDTEAFF	TGTGCCAGCAGTGAGTTCGGAGCCTCCGACACTGAAGCTTTCTTT
TRBV11-2	TRBJ2-7	.	CASSFRNEVSYEQYF	TGTGCCAGCAGCTTCAGGAATGAAGTTTCCTACGAGCAGTACTTC
TRBV27	TRBJ2-1	TRBD2	CASRPGRGYNEQFF	TGTGCCAGCAGGCCCGGGAGGGGATACAATGAGCAGTTCTTC
TRBV6-2/TRBV6-3	TRBJ2-7	TRBD2	CASSPNFAGGTEQYF	TGTGCCAGCAGCCCAAACTTCGCCGGGGGGACCGAGCAGTACTTC
TRBV3-1/TRBV3-2	TRBJ1-1	TRBD1	CASSLRDRGLRSDTEAFF	TGTGCCAGCAGCCTCCGGGACAGGGGGCTTAGGTCGGACACTGAAGCTTTCTTT
TRBV18	TRBJ1-2	.	CASSPGEGNYGYTF	TGTGCCAGCTCACCGGGGGAGGGGAACTATGGCTACACCTTC
TRBV10-1	TRBJ2-5	.	CASGSGEETQYF	TGCGCCAGCGGCAGCGGCGAAGAGACCCAGTACTTC
TRBV19	TRBJ2-7	TRBD1	CASTAGTGGSYEQYF	TGTGCCAGTACCGCCGGGACAGGGGGCTCCTACGAGCAGTACTTC
TRBV5-4	TRBJ2-1	.	CASRLTVDSYNEQFF	TGTGCCAGCAGATTGACAGTGGACTCCTACAATGAGCAGTTCTTC